This record concerns one T cell receptor (beta chain) sequence. Germline CDR1 and CDR2: SGHAT and FQNNGV. With 0 bases clipped from V and 4 bases from J, the junction kept 2 bases outside the gene matches. This CDR3 is built from 15 residues. The data are from a study of shared clonotypes between healthy human individuals. The authors split each subset's genomic DNA evenly across several immunoSEQ plates. Only in-frame clones appear in the TCRdb table, and some are missing; sequencing was by immunoSEQ multiplex PCR. This sample has over a million clones, with 78% found just once. Sequenced sample: memory CD4+ T cells from PBMCs. Specified subset: CD45RA-negative fraction. This TCR derives from a man between 18 and 35 years old in good health. Some clones in this sample may be carry-over from other donors' samples. The V call is TRBV11-2, the J call TRBJ2-1, with 8 bases fitting TRBD2. CDR3 region: CASSLEGGRYNEQFF. DNA of the CDR3: TGTGCCAGCAGCTTAGAAGGCGGGAGGTACAATGAGCAGTTCTTC.